Listed below are T cell receptor beta chains from one sample, sequenced in a study of molecular identifiers for immune sequencing clone quantification. Each CDR3 protein gets one entry after TCRdb re-called the PCR reads with MiXCR. The top ten clones hold about 0.78% of a sample with under 800,000 distinct CDR3 sequences, over 25% of them seen once. Sequencing used naive CD8+ T cells from blood, with Jurkat cell RNA spiked in. The receptors originated from a human donor in good health. Some libraries in this study had Jurkat cell RNA spiked in. The CDR3 runs from the conserved cysteine through the conserved F or W. Fields, in order: J gene, D gene, clone size, V gene, CDR3 DNA, CDR3 protein. D genes are given only for firm matches. Rows give clone size only sometimes, using once, few, many, or a class for an expanded clone.

TRBJ2-1 | TRBD2 | . | TRBV30 | TGTGCCTGGAGTGTAAGTAGCGGGCCGTTCAATGAGCAGTTCTTC | CAWSVSSGPFNEQFF
TRBJ1-6 | . | . | TRBV4-3 | TGCGCCAGCAGCCAAGACAGCTCCCATAATTCACCCCTCCACTTT | CASSQDSSHNSPLHF
TRBJ2-7 | . | few | TRBV6-5 | TGTGCCAGCAGTTACTCGGGTTGGGAGTCTTCTATACACGAGCAGTACTTC | CASSYSGWESSIHEQYF
TRBJ2-2 | TRBD1 | many | TRBV5-1 | TGCGCCAGCAGCTTGGGCTCCGGGACAGGGAAAACGACCGGGGAGCTGTTTTTT | CASSLGSGTGKTTGELFF
TRBJ2-7 | TRBD2 | . | TRBV6-2/TRBV6-3 | TGTGCCAGCAGTTACGGGGGACTAGCGGGATACGCCAACGAGCAGTACTTC | CASSYGGLAGYANEQYF
TRBJ2-3 | TRBD2 | . | TRBV7-9 | TGTGCCAGCACCTCGACGGGGGGGCCTAGCGGGGGGAAGGCAGATACGCAGTATTTT | CASTSTGGPSGGKADTQYF
TRBJ2-7 | TRBD1 | many | TRBV7-2 | TGTGCCAGCAGCTCGACAGGGGAAGTGTACGAGCAGTACTTC | CASSSTGEVYEQYF
TRBJ2-7 | . | . | TRBV30 | TGTGCCTGGAGTGCCCAGGGGTCCACCTACGAGCAGTACTTC | CAWSAQGSTYEQYF
TRBJ2-7 | . | few | TRBV10-3 | TGTGCCATCAGTGATAGGGGTCCTCCTTTCTCCTACGAGCAGTACTTC | CAISDRGPPFSYEQYF
TRBJ2-1 | TRBD2 | few | TRBV12-5 | TGTGCTAGTGGTTTGGACCGGACTAGCGGAGCCGGCAATGAGCAGTTCTTC | CASGLDRTSGAGNEQFF
TRBJ2-5 | . | . | TRBV20-1 | TGCAGTGCAAGGACTACTGCGTACCAAGAGACCCAGTACTTC | CSARTTAYQETQYF
TRBJ1-1 | . | many | TRBV12-3/TRBV12-4 | TGTGCCAGCAGCGGCGAGTGGGCAGACAGCCCAATGAACACTGAAGCTTTCTTT | CASSGEWADSPMNTEAFF
TRBJ1-5 | . | many | TRBV24-1 | TGTGCCACCAGTCCGGGTTCCAATCAGCCCCAGCATTTT | CATSPGSNQPQHF
TRBJ2-7 | . | few | TRBV20-1 | TGCAGTGCCACAGGGATCTCCTACGAGCAGTACTTC | CSATGISYEQYF
TRBJ2-1 | TRBD2 | few | TRBV7-6 | TGTGCCAGCAGCTTAGCGTCTTTTGGCGGGAGGGACCCCTACAATGAGCAGTTCTTC | CASSLASFGGRDPYNEQFF
TRBJ2-7 | TRBD2 | few | TRBV6-8 | TGTGCCAGCAGACACCTTTCGGCTGGGACTAGCGGACTCTACGAGCAGTACTTC | CASRHLSAGTSGLYEQYF
TRBJ2-3 | . | many | TRBV6-1 | TGTGCCAGCAGTGAAGCTCGGTTCCCAGGGGGGGCAGATACGCAGTATTTT | CASSEARFPGGADTQYF
TRBJ2-7 | . | many | TRBV6-2/TRBV6-3 | TGTGCCAGCAGTCGGGGGACACCCGAGCAGTACTTC | CASSRGTPEQYF
TRBJ2-7 | . | . | TRBV20-1 | TGCAGTGCTTGGACAGTTTCCTACGAGCAGTACTTC | CSAWTVSYEQYF
TRBJ2-5 | TRBD1 | few | TRBV6-2/TRBV6-3 | TGTGCCAGCAGTACACTGGACAGGACTTGGGAGACCCAGTACTTC | CASSTLDRTWETQYF
TRBJ2-2 | . | many | TRBV10-1 | TGCGCCAGCCTGGGGGCCACCGGGGAGCTGTTTTTT | CASLGATGELFF
TRBJ2-5 | TRBD1 | . | TRBV6-5 | TGTGCCGGCAGTTACTCGAGGGACAGGGGGCAGGAGACCCAGTACTTC | CAGSYSRDRGQETQYF
TRBJ2-2 | . | few | TRBV9 | TGTGCCAGCAGCCCAAGAACCCTAGCGAACGGGGAGCTGTTTTTT | CASSPRTLANGELFF
TRBJ2-7 | . | many | TRBV7-2 | TGTGCCAGCAGCATACTACCGGGACAAACGTCCTACGAGCAGTACTTC | CASSILPGQTSYEQYF
TRBJ1-4 | . | . | TRBV25-1 | TGTGCCAGCAGTGAAGACACGAACGGGAGGGCAAATGAAAAACTGTTTTTT | CASSEDTNGRANEKLFF
TRBJ1-1 | . | many | TRBV12-5 | TGTGCTAGTGGTTTTGATTCGGGGCGCGCACGGCGGGTGAACACTGAAGCTTTCTTT | CASGFDSGRARRVNTEAFF